The present T cell receptor beta chain was sequenced within a study of shared clonotypes between healthy human individuals. Germline V gene sequence: CDR1 DFQATT, CDR2 SNEGSKA (reference sequence). The CDR3 spans 11 residues. Trimming left V 6 bases short and J 1 base short, with 7 bases between. TCRdb's copy holds only in-frame clones and misses some; the assay was immunoSEQ multiplex PCR. Of some 790,000 clones in the sample, approximately 72% were seen once. As concerns this clone: The antigen is unknown. Other DNA sequences in the same sample also yield this CDR3.

Study findings and constraints: Genetic and exposure-history diversity was limited by the few donors.

The receptor was derived from a woman aged 25 to 39 in good health. V is TRBV20-1 and J is TRBJ2-7; D gene uncertain. Input material: memory CD4+ T cells sorted from blood. The subset here: CD45RA-negative fraction. The CDR3 coding sequence is TGCAGTGCCAGAACGTCCTACGAGCAGTACTTC. It encodes CSARTSYEQYF.